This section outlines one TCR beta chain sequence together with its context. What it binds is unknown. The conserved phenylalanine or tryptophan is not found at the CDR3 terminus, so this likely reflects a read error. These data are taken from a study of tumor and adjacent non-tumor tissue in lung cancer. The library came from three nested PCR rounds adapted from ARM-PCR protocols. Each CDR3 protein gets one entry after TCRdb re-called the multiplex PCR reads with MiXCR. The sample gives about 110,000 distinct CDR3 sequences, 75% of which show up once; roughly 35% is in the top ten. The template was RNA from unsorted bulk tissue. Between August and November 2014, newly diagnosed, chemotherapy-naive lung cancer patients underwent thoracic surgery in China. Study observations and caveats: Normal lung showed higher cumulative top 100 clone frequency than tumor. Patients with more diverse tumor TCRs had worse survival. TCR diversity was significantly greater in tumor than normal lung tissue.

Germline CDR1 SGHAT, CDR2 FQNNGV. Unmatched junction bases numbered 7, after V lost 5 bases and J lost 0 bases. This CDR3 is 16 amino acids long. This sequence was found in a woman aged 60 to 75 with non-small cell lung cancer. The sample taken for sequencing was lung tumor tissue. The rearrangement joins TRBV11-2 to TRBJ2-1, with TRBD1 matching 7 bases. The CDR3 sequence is CASSRPGQHSYNEQFL. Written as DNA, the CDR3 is TGTGCCAGCAGCAGACCGGGACAGCACTCCTACAATGAGCAGTTCTTA.